The following is a T cell receptor (beta chain) sequence with its context. The record originates from a study of blood T cell repertoires in COVID-19. Study information: The samples span acute and convalescent COVID-19 from the United States, Italy and Spain. Sources were T cells, B-cell-depleted T cells, or PBMCs; the material itself was cDNA or gDNA.

In the authors' workflow: Reference gene primer amplification yielded estimated nucleated cell counts. This table comes from immunoSEQ multiplex PCR, and its TCRdb copy is limited to in-frame clones, with some not included. V and J calls plus clone size are reproduced from that table; the DNA served to infer D and trimming. The data contain around 99,000 clones, 84% of them singletons. This sequence originates from a woman aged 50 to 60 with acute or convalescent COVID-19. Sequenced material: peripheral blood.

The CDR3 sequence: CAWNINQDTQYF. The CDR3 bases are TGTGCCTGGAACATCAACCAGGATACGCAGTATTTT. The chain carries TRBV30 and TRBJ2-3; D gene unclear. The V end was cut by 4 bases, the J end by 6 bases, with 11 bases between. Germline loops: CDR1 GTSNPN, CDR2 SVGIG (reference sequence). The CDR3 has 12 residues.